This TCR beta chain was identified during a study of shared clonotypes between healthy human individuals. Study results and limitations: Sequencing depth was predicted to influence how clonotypes are shared among donors. With few donors, the genetic and exposure-history diversity represented was limited.

This CDR3 has 15 residues. V shed 4 bases and J 3 bases; nucleotides not matched to a gene: 6. The germline gives CDR1 MNHNS, CDR2 SASEGT. Naive-designated CD8 cells lacked CD45RO, were positively enriched for CCR7, and omitted terminally differentiated effector memory CD45RA+ cells. The table came from immunoSEQ multiplex PCR; TCRdb's copy has only in-frame clones and leaves some out. The repertoire holds about 2 million clones, with roughly 94% as singletons. Turning to this clone: Its cognate antigen is unknown.

The V and J genes are TRBV6-1 and TRBJ2-7; the match to TRBD2 covers 10 bases. The sequencing sample was made of naive CD8+ T cells sorted from blood. The TCR comes from a man younger than 35 in good health. The CDR3 nucleotides read TGTGCCAGCAGTGGGGGGAGCGGGGGGGTCTACGAGCAGTACTTC. The encoded protein is CASSGGSGGVYEQYF.